Shown below are 2 T cell receptor beta chains from a single sample sequenced in a study of T cell repertoires in cytomegalovirus infection. For these receptors, no antigen is known. TCRdb called the reads again in MiXCR, with one record for every CDR3 protein. The sample consists of 45,000 to 50,000 distinct CDR3 sequences, 15% to 25% of them appearing once. The input for sequencing was CD8+ T cells from cultured PBMCs, taken from culture after CMV antigen stimulation. These receptors came from a human donor in good health (CMV status not recorded). Some clones in this sample may be carry-over from other donors' samples.

By sample fraction, this clonotype is medium-sized. The V and J genes are TRBV19 and TRBJ1-2, with 7 positions matching TRBD1. Germline V CDR1 and CDR2: LNHDA, SQIVND (reference sequence). With V trimmed by 10 bases and J by 2 bases, 22 bases remained unmatched. The CDR3 contains 18 residues. The CDR3 nucleotides read TGTGCCACCCTCGGTCGACAGGGAGTTTTGATGGGAAACTATGGCTACACCTTC. Protein sequence: CATLGRQGVLMGNYGYTF.

The J gene is TRBJ2-3, the V gene TRBV29-1; maybe TRBD2 (7 bases). Germline CDR1 reads SQVTM; CDR2 reads ANQGSEA. Trimming pared 1 base from V and 0 bases from J, leaving 11 bases between. CDR3 length equals 15 residues. CDR3 protein: CSVEGGGLSTDTQYF. The CDR3 DNA follows: TGCAGCGTTGAAGGAGGGGGACTAAGCACAGATACGCAGTATTTT.